The T cell receptor (beta chain) under discussion was sequenced for a study of cytomegalovirus exposure and HLA in healthy donors (dated by TCRdb to 2015 to 2018). Broadly, across the study: An earlier analysis of a few hundred of the donors reported roughly 300 Gb of sequence data and around 110 million unique TCR beta sequences obtained from some 200 million T cells. Roughly 320 gigabases of sequencing data and approximately 92 million unique TCR sequences made up an early release that covered about 640 HLA-typed donors. Of the roughly 410 genotyped donors, approximately 80% were placed in the genetic ancestry cluster associated with self-reported Caucasian donors. The study aimed to test whether cataloging public T cell receptors could reveal signatures of past pathogen exposure. The study used immunosequencing to profile the T cell repertoires of approximately 640 subjects and linked those repertoires to cytomegalovirus serostatus. Besides the first cohort of under 700 subjects, a separate validation cohort made up of 95 to 150 different subjects was used. To predict cytomegalovirus infection status, the study brought together high-throughput TCR immunosequencing, statistical association of individual TCRs with disease status, and machine learning. A later analysis re-analyzed previously published TCR beta repertoires from about 600 donors and added high-resolution HLA genotyping to study TCR occurrence patterns. Rather than using new phenotypic data, the later analysis identified candidate immune exposures from TCR beta sequences and from how often those sequences occurred across donors. In an earlier analysis of over 550 of the donors, high-throughput TCR beta sequencing was used to judge whether each TCR beta V gene segment behaved as functional or pseudogenic. Alongside the repertoire data, information on donor age, sex, ethnicity and CMV serostatus was compiled. Genome-wide SNP genotypes for about 65% of the roughly 670 donors were used in a later genetic analysis, which treated that subset as a discovery cohort. All discovery cohort repertoires had been generated using a single sequencing platform. HLA typing included class I and class II loci at four-digit resolution. Typing coverage differed by locus: A, B, C, DRB1 and DQB1 were typed in roughly 620-630 donors, DQA1 in 500 to 550, DPA1 in over 600, and DPB1 in about 450. Because of strong linkage in the cohort, roughly five DR-DQ haplotypes were treated as single units for association and clustering. On average, roughly 200,000 unique TCR beta nucleotide sequences were sequenced per donor among some 430 genotyped donors of the cohort, with around 19% of those sequences being non-productive. The research as a whole found: In a later analysis, HLA-associated TCR beta chains showed more clonal expansion and lower generation probabilities than non-associated chains that were equally common. Because counts were too low, approximately 18 rarely observed V segments, including chromosome 9 orphons, were excluded from the earlier analysis of roughly 580 of the donors. Sequencing depth was assumed to be roughly uniform across donors in the presence/absence analyses, though that assumption may not hold. In the study, around 150 TCR beta chains were listed as associated with cytomegalovirus. Because HLA typing was unavailable for some donors at each locus, only the typed subset was used in association tests. Specific HLA alleles were associated with roughly 16,000 TCR beta sequences at a false discovery rate of 0.05 in a later analysis. According to the authors, the approach could potentially be generalized to other disease states and immunological phenotypes. When HLA alleles, especially DR and DQ, strongly co-occurred, TCR associations were difficult to assign to individual alleles. Most TCR sequences were observed very rarely across donors, whereas some public TCRs were present in many individuals. According to a later analysis, most CMV-associated TCR beta chains appeared to be HLA-restricted, and the HLA associations seemed to be driven largely by CMV exposure. A further reported finding was that TCR beta sequences accurately predicted the HLA-A and HLA-B alleles for most subjects in the first cohort. In this cohort, only TCR beta chains were sequenced, and detectable features were limited by the absence of alpha or paired-chain data. For the cohort, immune exposure information was limited to CMV serostatus. A later genetic analysis reported fewer N-insertions in productive TCRs among donors in an Asian-associated ancestry cluster than the roughly 700-donor mean. An association between a missense DCLRE1C variant and V-gene and J-gene trimming of TCR beta chains was found in a later genetic analysis and replicated in an independent cohort. In a later analysis, TCR association rates were found to vary across HLA loci, with the most associated TCRs seen for DRB1 alleles and the fewest for HLA-C alleles. The classifier was reported to diagnose cytomegalovirus status with high specificity and sensitivity in both the original cohort and the validation cohort. Broadly in line with IMGT annotations, most TCR beta V segments showed up in productive rearrangements about 90% or about 30% of the time in an earlier analysis of 450 to 600 of the donors. Linkage disequilibrium might explain the correlated functional status among segregating V segments, but an unknown experimental factor could not be excluded. In vitro tests confirmed that a few of the cytomegalovirus-associated TCR beta chains recognize cytomegalovirus antigens. Some IMGT-functional V segments, including TRBV6-2 and TRBV6-3, could not be distinguished by the 87-base-pair reads and were therefore excluded. A cluster of highly shared sequence variants was judged likely to be a technical artifact of the sequencing pipeline. Several of the top co-occurrence clusters appeared to be linked to parvovirus B19, influenza, CMV and Epstein-Barr virus, according to a later analysis.

The CDR3, cysteine through phenylalanine, is 15 amino acids long. Solely the CDR3 DNA is kept, with 45 bases framed from the first base. The CDR1 and CDR2 encoded by the germline V gene are SGHDN and FVKESK. V is pared back by 3 bases and J by 8 bases, with 16 bases lying between the germline termini. Comment on this clone: This receptor's antigen is unknown. Per-base quality was not reported, and no clone a single base away is much larger than it.

Receptor amplification or capture employed the immunoSEQ multiplex PCR assay. For the multiplex PCR, a mixture combining 60 forward primers for TCR Vbeta segments and 13 reverse primers for TCR Jbeta segments was used. The CDR3 region of rearranged TCR beta genes was amplified from genomic DNA by a multiplex PCR assay. On the Illumina HiSeq System, the amplified TCR beta libraries were sequenced as 87-base-pair reads. On the study's bioinformatics: Across the 666 repertoires, a later analysis counted tens of millions of unique TCR beta chains, around 11 million of which were shared by at least two donors. To remove PCR and sequencing errors, raw reads were error-corrected and collapsed into unique sequences using a nearest-neighbor algorithm that merged closely related sequences. CDR3 sequences were aligned to IMGT reference sequences to assign V, D and J gene segments. For a sequence to be retained, at least a six-nucleotide match to both a V gene segment and a J gene segment was required. Rearrangements were called productive when the CDR3 lacked stop codons and stayed in frame with V and J; all others were non-productive. Following IMGT convention, CDR3 was defined as the stretch from the second conserved V-encoded cysteine to the conserved J-encoded phenylalanine. The earlier analysis of a few hundred of the donors excluded sequences that lacked an unambiguous match to a single V gene segment. In an earlier analysis of some 590 of the donors, V segments were called functional above 56.7% productive rearrangements and were called segregating when the between-donor standard deviation exceeded 5%. To diagnose cytomegalovirus status from the catalog of TCR beta chain sequences, a statistical classification framework was built. A later analysis assigned V and J genes by comparing TCR nucleotide sequences with IMGT/GENE-DB human TR gene sequences. A later analysis assigned CDR3 sequences and most-parsimonious VDJ recombination scenarios with the TCRdist pipeline. A later analysis defined each TCR beta chain by its CDR3 amino acid sequence plus V-gene family, and excluded reads lacking a unique V-gene family. To address suspected cross-contamination and a sequencing artifact, a later analysis removed 550 to 750 highly shared, low-generation-probability nucleotide sequences. In a later analysis, a clonal expansion index was calculated for each public chain from normalized within-repertoire ranks of inferred template counts. Generation probabilities in a later analysis came from a VDJ recombination model fitted to out-of-frame rearrangements, and those results were checked against IGoR. In a later analysis, TCR-TCR, TCR-HLA and TCR-CMV co-occurrence was scored with hypergeometric tests, and a repertoire-size bias correction was applied to TCR pairs. False discovery rates were estimated in a later analysis by permuting HLA or CMV assignments 20 times. In a later analysis, co-occurring TCRs were grouped using DBSCAN, and TCRdist sequence similarity was added for clustering within HLA-allele-positive subsets. For co-occurrence clustering, repertoires with fewer than 30,000 or more than 120,000 public chains were excluded, along with a handful of repertoires with anomalous nucleotide sharing. Held by TCRdb, this immuneACCESS table contains in-frame sequences only and omits some clones. Under half of the omission traces to an unresolved V gene where checked; the cause of the rest is unknown. V and J calls and clone size are those listed in that table; D and trimming were worked out from the DNA. The sample has 160,000 or so clones on record, roughly 79% of them singletons. Of the sample, about 12% is held by the ten largest clones.

The cohort consisted of fewer than 700 healthy bone marrow donors. At the time of sampling, every cohort member was nominally healthy, though immune exposures that went unrecorded were likely present. The donor tested CMV seronegative and was one of the 352 seronegative cohort members. A peripheral blood sample was provided by each donor, and peripheral blood mononuclear cells were used for TCR beta sequencing. The Qiagen DNeasy Blood Extraction Kit was used to extract genomic DNA from the blood cell samples. The V and J segments used are TRBV14 and TRBJ1-4, with the identity of the D gene unclear. The receptor comes from a woman aged 50 to 65 in good health and CMV-seronegative. The sequenced sample was PBMCs. The CDR3 has the sequence CASSHGEGRGEKLFF. The nucleotides read TGTGCCAGCAGCCACGGGGAAGGTCGGGGAGAAAAACTGTTTTTT.